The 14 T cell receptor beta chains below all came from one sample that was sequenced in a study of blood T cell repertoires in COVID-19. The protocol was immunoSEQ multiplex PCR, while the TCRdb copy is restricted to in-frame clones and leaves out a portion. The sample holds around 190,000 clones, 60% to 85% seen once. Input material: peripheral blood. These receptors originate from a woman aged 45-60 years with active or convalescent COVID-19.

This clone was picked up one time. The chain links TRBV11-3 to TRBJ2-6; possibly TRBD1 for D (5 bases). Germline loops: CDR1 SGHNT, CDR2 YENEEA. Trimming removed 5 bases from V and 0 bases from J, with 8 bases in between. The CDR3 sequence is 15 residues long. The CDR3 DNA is TGTGCCAGCAGCAACAGGATCTCTGGGGCCAACGTCCTGACTTTC. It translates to CASSNRISGANVLTF. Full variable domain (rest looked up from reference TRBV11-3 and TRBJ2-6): EAGVVQSPRYKIIEKKQPVAFWCNPISGHNTLYWYLQNLGQGPELLIRYENEEAVDDSQLPKDRFSAERLKGVDSTLKIQPAELGDSAVYLCASSNRISGANVLTFGAGSRLTVL.

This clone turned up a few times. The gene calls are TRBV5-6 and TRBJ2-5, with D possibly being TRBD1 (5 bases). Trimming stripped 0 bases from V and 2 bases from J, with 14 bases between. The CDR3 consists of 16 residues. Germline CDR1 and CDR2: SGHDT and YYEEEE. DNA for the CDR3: TGTGCCAGCAGCTTGGGGGCTAGGGGCCGACAAGAGACCCAGTACTTC. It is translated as CASSLGARGRQETQYF.

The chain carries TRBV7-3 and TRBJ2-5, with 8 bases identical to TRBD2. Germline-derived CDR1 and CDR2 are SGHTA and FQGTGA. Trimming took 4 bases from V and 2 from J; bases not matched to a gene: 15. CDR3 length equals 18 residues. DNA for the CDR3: TGTGCCAGCAGCTCGCGGGAGGTGAGCGGGGTGGGGCAAGAGACCCAGTACTTC. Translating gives CASSSREVSGVGQETQYF.

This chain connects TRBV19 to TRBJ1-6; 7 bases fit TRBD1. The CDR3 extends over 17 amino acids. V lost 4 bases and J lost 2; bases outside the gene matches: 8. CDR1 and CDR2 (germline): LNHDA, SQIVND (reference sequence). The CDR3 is CASSKPGGWTYNSPLHF. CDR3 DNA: TGTGCCAGTAGTAAACCAGGGGGATGGACCTATAATTCACCCCTCCACTTT.

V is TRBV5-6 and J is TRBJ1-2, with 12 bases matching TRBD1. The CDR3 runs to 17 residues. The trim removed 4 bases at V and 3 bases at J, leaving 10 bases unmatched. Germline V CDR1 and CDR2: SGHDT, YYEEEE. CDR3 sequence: CASSVGDRGRVDYGYTF. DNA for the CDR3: TGTGCCAGCAGCGTAGGGGACAGGGGGCGCGTTGACTATGGCTACACCTTC.

DNA of the CDR3: TGTGCCAGCCGGGAGGCTGGGGCCAACGTCCTGACTTTC. This sequence encodes CASREAGANVLTF. The V and J genes are TRBV9 and TRBJ2-6, with 7 bases that match TRBD2. Germline V lookup: CDR1 SGDLS, CDR2 YYNGEE. With 7 bases clipped from V and 2 bases from J, the junction kept 0 bases outside the gene matches. The CDR3 is 13 residues long. The complete variable domain, with remaining parts taken from reference TRBV9 and TRBJ2-6, reads DSGVTQTPKHLITATGQRVTLRCSPRSGDLSVYWYQQSLDQGLQFLIQYYNGEERAKGNILERFSAQQFPDLHSELNLSSLELGDSALYFCASREAGANVLTFGAGSRLTVL.

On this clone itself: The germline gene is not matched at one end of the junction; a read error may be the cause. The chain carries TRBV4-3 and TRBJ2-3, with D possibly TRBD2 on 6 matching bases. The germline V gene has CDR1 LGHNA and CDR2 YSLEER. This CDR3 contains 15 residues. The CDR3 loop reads CASSQGGVPGDTQYF. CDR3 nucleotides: TGCGCCAGCAGTCAAGGCGGGGTCCCAGGGGATACGCAGTATTTT.

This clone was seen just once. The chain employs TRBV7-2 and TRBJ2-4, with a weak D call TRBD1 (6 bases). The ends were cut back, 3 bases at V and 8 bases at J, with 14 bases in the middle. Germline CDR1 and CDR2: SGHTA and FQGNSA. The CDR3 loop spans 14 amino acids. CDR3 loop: CASSFGQTWDIQYF. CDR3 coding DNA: TGTGCCAGCAGCTTCGGACAGACGTGGGACATTCAGTACTTC.

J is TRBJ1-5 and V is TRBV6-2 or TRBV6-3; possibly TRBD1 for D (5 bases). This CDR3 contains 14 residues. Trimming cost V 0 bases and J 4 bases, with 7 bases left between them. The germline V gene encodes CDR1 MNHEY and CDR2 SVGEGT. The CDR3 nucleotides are TGTGCCAGCAGTTACTCGGGGGGAAATCAGCCCCAGCATTTT. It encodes CASSYSGGNQPQHF.

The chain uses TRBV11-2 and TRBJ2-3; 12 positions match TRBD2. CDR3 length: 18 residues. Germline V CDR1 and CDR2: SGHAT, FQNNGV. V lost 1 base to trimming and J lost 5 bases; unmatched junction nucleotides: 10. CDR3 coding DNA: TGTGCCAGCAGCTTAGTGGGGACTAGCGGGTCCCCAAGAGATACGCAGTATTTT. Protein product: CASSLVGTSGSPRDTQYF. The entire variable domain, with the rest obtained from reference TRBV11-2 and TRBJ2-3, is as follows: EAGVAQSPRYKIIEKRQSVAFWCNPISGHATLYWYQQILGQGPKLLIQFQNNGVVDDSQLPKDRFSAERLKGVDSTLKIQPAKLEDSAVYLCASSLVGTSGSPRDTQYFGPGTRLTVL.

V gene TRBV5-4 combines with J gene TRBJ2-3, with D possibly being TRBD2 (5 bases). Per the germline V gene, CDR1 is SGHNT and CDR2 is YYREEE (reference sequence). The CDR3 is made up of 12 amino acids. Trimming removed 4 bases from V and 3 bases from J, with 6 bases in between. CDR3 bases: TGTGCCAGCAGCGGCGGGACAGATACGCAGTATTTT. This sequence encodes CASSGGTDTQYF. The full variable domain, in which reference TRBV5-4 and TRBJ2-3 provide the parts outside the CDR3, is ETGVTQSPTHLIKTRGQQVTLRCSSQSGHNTVSWYQQALGQGPQFIFQYYREEENGRGNFPPRFSGLQFPNYSSELNVNALELDDSALYLCASSGGTDTQYFGPGTRLTVL.

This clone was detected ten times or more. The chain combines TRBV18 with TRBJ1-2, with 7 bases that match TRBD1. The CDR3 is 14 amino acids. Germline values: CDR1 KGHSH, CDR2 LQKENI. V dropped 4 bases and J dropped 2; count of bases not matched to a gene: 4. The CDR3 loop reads CASSRGQKNYGYTF. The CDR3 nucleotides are TGTGCCAGCTCACGGGGACAGAAAAACTATGGCTACACCTTC. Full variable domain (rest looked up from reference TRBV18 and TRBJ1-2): NAGVMQNPRHLVRRRGQEARLRCSPMKGHSHVYWYRQLPEEGLKFMVYLQKENIIDESGMPKERFSAEFPKEGPSILRIQQVVRGDSAAYFCASSRGQKNYGYTFGSGTRLTVV.

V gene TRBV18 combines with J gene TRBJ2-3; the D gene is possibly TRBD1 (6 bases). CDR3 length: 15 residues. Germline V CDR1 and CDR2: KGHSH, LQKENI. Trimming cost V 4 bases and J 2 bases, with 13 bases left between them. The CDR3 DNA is TGTGCCAGCTCACGGGTTCAGGGGCCCACAGATACGCAGTATTTT. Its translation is CASSRVQGPTDTQYF.

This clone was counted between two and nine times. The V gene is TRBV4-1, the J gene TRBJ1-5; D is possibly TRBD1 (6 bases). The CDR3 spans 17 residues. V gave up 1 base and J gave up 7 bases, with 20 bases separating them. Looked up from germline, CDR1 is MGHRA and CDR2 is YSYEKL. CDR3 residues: CASSQVRDQGPDQPQHF. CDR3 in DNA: TGCGCCAGCAGCCAAGTCCGGGACCAGGGGCCGGACCAGCCCCAGCATTTT.